This T cell receptor (beta chain) is drawn from a study of blood T cell repertoires in COVID-19. Libraries were prepared by immunoSEQ multiplex PCR; TCRdb keeps only in-frame clonotypes and omits some of them. Among under 150,000 clones, 85% were seen once, and the ten largest hold roughly 4.5%. Germline values: CDR1 SNHLY, CDR2 FYNNEI. The CDR3 is 13 amino acids. V was shortened by 6 bases and J by 5 bases, with 11 bases between the two germline ends. Sequenced material: peripheral blood. This receptor was taken from a human donor in a cohort sampled during active COVID-19. This rearrangement joins TRBV2 to TRBJ2-1; weak D call: TRBD2 (6 bases). Written as DNA, the CDR3 is TGTGCCAGCAGCGGGAGTAGGAACAATGAGCAGTTCTTC. Translating gives CASSGSRNNEQFF.